This TCR beta chain was captured by sequencing in a study of shared clonotypes between healthy human individuals. As defined, naive CD8 cells were CD45RO-negative and positively selected for CCR7, with terminally differentiated effector memory CD45RA+ cells excluded. A single count supports this clone. The protocol was immunoSEQ multiplex PCR, while the TCRdb copy is restricted to in-frame clones and leaves out a portion. The table records approximately 720,000 clones, under 95% of them present only once. CDR1 is ENHRY and CDR2 is SYGVKD in the germline V gene. The CDR3 has 17 residues. V was cut by 7 bases and J by 4 bases, with 24 bases left in between.

The clonotype comes from a man aged 25-40 years in good health. The specimen sequenced was naive CD8+ T cells sorted from blood. The J gene is TRBJ2-3, the V gene TRBV10-3, with a possible D match to TRBD2 (9 bases). The CDR3 here is CAINELGQGGRADTQYF. The CDR3 DNA sequence: TGTGCCATCAACGAGCTCGGACAGGGCGGGAGGGCAGATACGCAGTATTTT.